This T cell receptor (beta chain) comes out of a study of T cell repertoires in cytomegalovirus infection. Study-wide points: The study found HLA-C-restricted CMV-specific TCR beta clonotypes dominating the ex vivo response.

In this sample, this clonotype turned up a few times. No antigen is known for it. TCRdb recomputed calls from the reads with MiXCR, one row per CDR3 protein. The top ten clones hold roughly a sixth of a sample with about 160,000 distinct CDR3 sequences, over 15% of them seen once. Trimming removed 3 bases at V and 9 bases at J, with 9 bases between. Germline loops: CDR1 MGHRA, CDR2 YSYEKL. This CDR3 spans 12 amino acids. V and J are TRBV4-1 and TRBJ2-1, with D uncertain. The sample was CD8+ T cells from PBMCs. The source of this sequence is a human donor in good health (CMV status not recorded). Some clones in this sample may be carry-over from other donors' samples. CDR3 loop: CASSHPGGEQFF. CDR3 bases: TGCGCCAGCAGCCACCCCGGCGGTGAGCAGTTCTTC.